This T cell receptor (beta chain) was captured in a study of blood T cell repertoires in COVID-19. Study background: Acute-phase and convalescent COVID-19 samples originated in the United States, Italy and Spain.

This clone was picked up a small number of times. Under the authors' procedure: From reference gene primer amplification, estimates of nucleated cell counts were derived. TCRdb keeps only in-frame clones here, not all; method: immunoSEQ multiplex PCR. The D gene and trimming were derived from the DNA, and the V and J assignments and clone size from that table. There are around 280,000 clones in the sample; approximately 86% occur only once, and 1% to 1.5% lies in the top ten. The source material was peripheral blood. This TCR derives from a man aged 70 or older with acute or convalescent COVID-19.

This CDR3 is CASSVFQGVSYNEQFF. For the CDR3, the DNA is TGTGCCAGCAGCGTATTTCAGGGGGTTTCCTACAATGAGCAGTTCTTC. The chain carries TRBV9 and TRBJ2-1, with 7 bases matching TRBD1. The CDR3 runs to 16 residues. From germline, CDR1 is SGDLS and CDR2 YYNGEE. V gave up 1 base and J gave up 1 base; unmatched junction bases: 5.